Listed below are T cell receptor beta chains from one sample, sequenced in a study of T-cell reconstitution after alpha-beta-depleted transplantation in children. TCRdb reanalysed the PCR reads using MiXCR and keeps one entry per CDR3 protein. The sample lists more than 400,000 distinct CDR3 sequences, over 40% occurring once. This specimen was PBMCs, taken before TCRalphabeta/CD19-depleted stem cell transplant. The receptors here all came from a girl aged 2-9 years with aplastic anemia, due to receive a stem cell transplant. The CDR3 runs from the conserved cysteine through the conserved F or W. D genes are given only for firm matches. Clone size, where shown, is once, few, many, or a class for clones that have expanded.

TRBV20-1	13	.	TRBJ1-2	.	TGCAGTGCTAGAGTCCCCGACCGCACGGGCTACACCTTC	CSARVPDRTGYTF
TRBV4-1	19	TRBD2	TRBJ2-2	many	TGCGCCAGCAGCCAGGATCCGGGACTAGCGGCTATTAACACCGGGGAGCTGTTTTTT	CASSQDPGLAAINTGELFF
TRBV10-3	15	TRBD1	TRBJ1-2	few	TGTGCCATCAGCCCCTCCGGGACAGGGGGCGGTGGCTACACCTTC	CAISPSGTGGGGYTF
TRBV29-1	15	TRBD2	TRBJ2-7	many	TGCAGCGTTGAAACTACGGCTAGCGGGTCCCACGAGCAGTACTTC	CSVETTASGSHEQYF
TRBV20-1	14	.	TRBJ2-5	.	TGCAGTGCTGGCAGGCCGGAGCCGGCAGGGACCCAGTACTTC	CSAGRPEPAGTQYF
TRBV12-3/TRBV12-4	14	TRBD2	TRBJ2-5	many	TGTGCCAGCAGTGACGTTCTAGCGGAAGAGACCCAGTACTTC	CASSDVLAEETQYF
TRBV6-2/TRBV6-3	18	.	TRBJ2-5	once	TGTGCCAGCAGTTCCGGGCCTCGGATGCGGCTAATCGAGGAGACCCAGTACTTC	CASSSGPRMRLIEETQYF
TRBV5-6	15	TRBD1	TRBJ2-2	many	TGTGCCAGCACCTTCCGGACAGGGTCGAGCGGGGAGCTGTTTTTT	CASTFRTGSSGELFF
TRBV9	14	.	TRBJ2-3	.	TGTGCCAGCAGCTGGGTGTCGTTCGCAGATACGCAGTATTTT	CASSWVSFADTQYF
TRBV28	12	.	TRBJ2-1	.	TGTGCCAGCAGTGAGGTATACAATGAGCAGTTCTTC	CASSEVYNEQFF
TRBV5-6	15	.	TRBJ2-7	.	TGTGCCAGCAGCTTATGGGGTCCGGGGACCTACGAGCAGTACTTC	CASSLWGPGTYEQYF
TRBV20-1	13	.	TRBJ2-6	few	TGCAGTGCTCTACAAGCTGGGGCCAACGTCCTGACTTTC	CSALQAGANVLTF
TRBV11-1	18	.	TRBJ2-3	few	TGTGCCAGCAGCTTAGGCTCCCCCAGCGGGCCGGGGACAGATACGCAGTATTTT	CASSLGSPSGPGTDTQYF
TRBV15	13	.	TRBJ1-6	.	TGTGCCACCAGCAGAGCCAGGGGATCACCCCTCCACTTT	CATSRARGSPLHF
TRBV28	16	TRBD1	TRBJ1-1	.	TGTGCCAGCAGTTCGGCCAGGGGGCGGTTGGACACTGAAGCTTTCTTT	CASSSARGRLDTEAFF
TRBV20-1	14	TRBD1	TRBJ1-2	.	TGCAGTGCTTCCCTCCCAGGGGGAAGAGGTGGCTACACCTTC	CSASLPGGRGGYTF
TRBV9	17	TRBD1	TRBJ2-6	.	TGTGCCAGCAGCGTAGGGGCAGGGGGAACTGGGGCCAACGTCCTGACTTTC	CASSVGAGGTGANVLTF
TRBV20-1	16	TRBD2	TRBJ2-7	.	TGCAGTGCTCCCGGGACTAGCGGGAGTGTTTCCTACGAGCAGTACTTC	CSAPGTSGSVSYEQYF
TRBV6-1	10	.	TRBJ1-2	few	TGTGCCAGTCAAAACTATGGCTACACCTTC	CASQNYGYTF
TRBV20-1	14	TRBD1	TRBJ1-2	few	TGCAGTGCTAGATCAGGGGGCAAACCCTATGGCTACACCTTC	CSARSGGKPYGYTF
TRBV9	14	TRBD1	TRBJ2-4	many	TGTGCCAGCAGCGACACAGGGGGTGAGAACATTCAGTACTTC	CASSDTGGENIQYF
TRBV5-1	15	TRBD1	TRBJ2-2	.	TGCGCCAGCAGCCTTTCGGGACAGGGGGCCGGGGAGCTGTTTTTT	CASSLSGQGAGELFF
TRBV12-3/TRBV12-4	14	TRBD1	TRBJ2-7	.	TGTGCCAGCAGCTCTGACAGGGGGCCGAGAGAGCAGTACTTC	CASSSDRGPREQYF
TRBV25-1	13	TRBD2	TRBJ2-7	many	TGTGCCAGCAGTGAAGGGACTAGCGACGAGCAGTACTTC	CASSEGTSDEQYF
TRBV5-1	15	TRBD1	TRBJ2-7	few	TGCGCCAGCAGCTTCACGACGGACAGGGCCGGCGAGCAGTACTTC	CASSFTTDRAGEQYF
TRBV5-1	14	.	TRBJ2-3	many	TGCGCCAGCAACGGCGGGCGCTCGAGAGATACGCAGTATTTT	CASNGGRSRDTQYF
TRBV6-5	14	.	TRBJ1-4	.	TGTGCCAGCAGCTCCTCAGGGGTTAATGAAAAACTGTTTTTT	CASSSSGVNEKLFF
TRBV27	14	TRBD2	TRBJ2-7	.	TGTGCCAGCAGTCAGTCTCGGGAGGGGTACGAGCAGTACTTC	CASSQSREGYEQYF
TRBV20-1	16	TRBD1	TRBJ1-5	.	TGCAGTGCTAGAGGGGACAGGGCCAGGGGGAATCAGCCCCAGCATTTT	CSARGDRARGNQPQHF
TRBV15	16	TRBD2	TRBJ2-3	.	TGTGCCACCAGCAGAGCGGGGCGGGGGAACACAGATACGCAGTATTTT	CATSRAGRGNTDTQYF
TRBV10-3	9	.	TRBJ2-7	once	TGTGCCATCAGCGACAGGCCCCACTTC	CAISDRPHF
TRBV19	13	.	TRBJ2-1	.	TGTGCCAGTATGAGTCGGACCTACAATGAGCAGTTCTTC	CASMSRTYNEQFF
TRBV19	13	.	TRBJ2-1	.	TGTGCCAGTAGTAAAATACAGGGAAGTGAGCAGTTCTTC	CASSKIQGSEQFF
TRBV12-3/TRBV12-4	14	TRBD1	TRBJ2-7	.	TGTGCCAGCAGACGTCAGGGGGCCGCCTACGAGCAGTACTTC	CASRRQGAAYEQYF
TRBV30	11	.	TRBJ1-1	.	TGTGCCTGGAGTGTACGGAATGAAGCTTTCTTT	CAWSVRNEAFF
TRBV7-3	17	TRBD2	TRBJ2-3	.	TGTGCCAGCAGCAACGGACTAGGCCTTCATAGCACAGATACGCAGTATTTT	CASSNGLGLHSTDTQYF
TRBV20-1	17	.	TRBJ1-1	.	TGCAGTGCTAGAGATCGGAGGGGAACAGCCCTAAAGACTGAAGCTTTCTTT	CSARDRRGTALKTEAFF
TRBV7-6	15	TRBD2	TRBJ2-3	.	TGTGCCACCCAGGGACTAGCGGGGACAACAGATACGCAGTATTTT	CATQGLAGTTDTQYF
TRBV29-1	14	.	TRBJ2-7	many	TGCAGCGTCCGCGGCGGAGGGGGATACTACGAGCAGTACTTC	CSVRGGGGYYEQYF
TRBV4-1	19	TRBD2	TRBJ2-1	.	TGCGCCAGCGGACAGCCCGGGACTAGCGGGAGTTTCCTGGGTGGGGAGCAGTTCTTC	CASGQPGTSGSFLGGEQFF
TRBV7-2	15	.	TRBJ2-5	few	TGTGCCAGCAGCCGGGGGCAGGGCGAGCAAGAGACCCAGTACTTC	CASSRGQGEQETQYF
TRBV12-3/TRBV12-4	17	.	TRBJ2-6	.	TGTGCCAGCAGCCCTTCGAGACTCCTCTCTGGGGCCAACGTCCTGACTTTC	CASSPSRLLSGANVLTF
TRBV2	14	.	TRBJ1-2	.	TGTGCCAGCAAGGCGAGCGGGGTGAACTATGGCTACACCTTC	CASKASGVNYGYTF
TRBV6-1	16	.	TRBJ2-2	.	TGTGCCAGCAGGGGTTGGGGGAACGCGAACACCGGGGAGCTGTTTTTT	CASRGWGNANTGELFF
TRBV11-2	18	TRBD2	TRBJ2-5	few	TGTGCCAGCAGCTTTGGTCAAATGGCGGGAGGGCGGGGGGAGACCCAGTACTTC	CASSFGQMAGGRGETQYF
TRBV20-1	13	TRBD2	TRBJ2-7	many	TGCAGTGCTCATAGCGGGAAGTTACGCGAGCAGTACTTC	CSAHSGKLREQYF
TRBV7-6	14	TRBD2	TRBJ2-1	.	TGTGCCAGCAGCCAACGGGGGGTATACAATGAGCAGTTCTTC	CASSQRGVYNEQFF
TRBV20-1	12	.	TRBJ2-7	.	TGCAGTAGTTACAGGGACGGCTACGAGCAGTACTTC	CSSYRDGYEQYF
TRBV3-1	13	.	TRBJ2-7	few	TGTGCCAGCAGTCTCTGGTTCTCCTACGAGCAGTACTTC	CASSLWFSYEQYF
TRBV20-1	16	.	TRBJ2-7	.	TGCAGTGCTAGAGACGGGGACACTCTCCTCTCCTACGAGCAGTACTTC	CSARDGDTLLSYEQYF
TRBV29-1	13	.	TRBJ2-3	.	TGCAGCGTTGAGGACGGCAGCACAGATACGCAGTATTTT	CSVEDGSTDTQYF
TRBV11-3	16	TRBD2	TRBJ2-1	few	TGTGCCAGCAGCTCGGCGGGAGGGGGTTTACCCAATGAGCAGTTCTTC	CASSSAGGGLPNEQFF
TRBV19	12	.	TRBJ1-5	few	TGTGCCTCTGGACGGTTGAATCAGCCCCAGCATTTT	CASGRLNQPQHF
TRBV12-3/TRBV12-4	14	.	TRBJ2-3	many	TGTGCCAGCAGTCCGGGGCACAGCACAGATACGCAGTATTTT	CASSPGHSTDTQYF
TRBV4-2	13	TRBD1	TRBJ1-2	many	TGTGCCAGCAGCCAGCTGGACAGGGGGTCGTACACCTTC	CASSQLDRGSYTF
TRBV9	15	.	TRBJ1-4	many	TGTGCCAGCAGCGTAGACTCCAGCCGGGATGAAAAACTGTTTTTT	CASSVDSSRDEKLFF
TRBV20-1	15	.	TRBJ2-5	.	TGCAGTGCCCGTCTAGGGGAGTCCCCTGGGGAGACCCAGTACTTC	CSARLGESPGETQYF